This entry is about one T cell receptor beta chain. The sample originates from a study of blood T cell repertoires in COVID-19. At the level of the study: Samples taken during acute and convalescent COVID-19 were collected in the United States, Italy and Spain. In each case, the material was cDNA or gDNA derived from T cells, B-cell-depleted T cells, or PBMCs.

V shed 5 bases and J 1 base; nucleotides not matched to a gene: 13. Germline CDR1 reads SGHVS; CDR2 reads FNYEAQ. The CDR3 loop spans 17 amino acids. As originally analysed: Scientists estimated how many nucleated cells there were by amplifying reference gene primers. TCRdb's copy holds only in-frame clones and misses some; the assay was immunoSEQ multiplex PCR. D and trimming were read from the DNA, whereas the V and J calls and clone size are those reported in that table. The sample includes 70,000 or so clones, approximately 90% seen only once; the top ten take roughly 5%. The sequencing sample was made of peripheral blood. This TCR came from a woman aged 18-29 years with acute or convalescent COVID-19. The chain joins TRBV7-6 to TRBJ1-2; 7 bases agree with TRBD1. The CDR3 nucleotides are TGTGCCAGCAGCACCCCCTTCCAGGGGGAGGATAACTATGGCTACACCTTC. Protein product: CASSTPFQGEDNYGYTF.